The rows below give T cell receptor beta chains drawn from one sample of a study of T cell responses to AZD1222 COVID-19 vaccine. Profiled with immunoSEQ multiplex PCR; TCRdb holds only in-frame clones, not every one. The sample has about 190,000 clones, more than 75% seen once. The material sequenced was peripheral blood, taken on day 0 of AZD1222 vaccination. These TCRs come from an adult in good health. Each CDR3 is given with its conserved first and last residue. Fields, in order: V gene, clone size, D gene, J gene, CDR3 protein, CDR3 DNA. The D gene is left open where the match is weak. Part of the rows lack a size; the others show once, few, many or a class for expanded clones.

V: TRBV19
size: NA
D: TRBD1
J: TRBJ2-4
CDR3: CASSIQGAQNIQYF
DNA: TGTGCCAGTAGTATACAGGGGGCCCAAAACATTCAGTACTTC

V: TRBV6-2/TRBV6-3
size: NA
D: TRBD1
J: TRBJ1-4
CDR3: CASSTRQGAREKLFF
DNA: TGTGCCAGCAGTACAAGACAGGGGGCGCGTGAAAAACTGTTTTTT

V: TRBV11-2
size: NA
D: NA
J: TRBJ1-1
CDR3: CASSLGFAGAMNTEAFF
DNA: TGTGCCAGCAGCTTAGGGTTTGCAGGGGCGATGAACACTGAAGCTTTCTTT

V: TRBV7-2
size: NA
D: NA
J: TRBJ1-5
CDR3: CASSNRALQPQHF
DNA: TGTGCCAGCAGCAACAGGGCTCTCCAGCCCCAGCATTTT

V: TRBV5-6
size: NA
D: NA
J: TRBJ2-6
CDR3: CASSLGGAGANVLTF
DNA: TGTGCCAGCAGCTTGGGAGGGGCTGGGGCCAACGTCCTGACTTTC

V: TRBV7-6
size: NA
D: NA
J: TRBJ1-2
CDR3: CASSLVGGGSPPNYGYTF
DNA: TGTGCCAGCAGCTTAGTAGGTGGAGGTTCCCCCCCGAACTATGGCTACACCTTC

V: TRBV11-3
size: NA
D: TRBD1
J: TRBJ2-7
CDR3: CASSLAGGQDEQYF
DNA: TGTGCCAGCAGCTTGGCAGGGGGCCAAGACGAGCAGTACTTC

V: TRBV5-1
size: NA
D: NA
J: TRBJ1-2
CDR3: CASSLDSENYGYTF
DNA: TGCGCCAGCAGCTTGGACTCTGAAAACTATGGCTACACCTTC

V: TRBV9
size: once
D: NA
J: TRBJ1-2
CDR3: CASSVDPGARVYGYTF
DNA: TGTGCCAGCAGCGTAGATCCGGGGGCGCGAGTCTATGGCTACACCTTC

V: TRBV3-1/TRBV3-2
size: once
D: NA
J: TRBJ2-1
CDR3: CASSREGGPEQFF
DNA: TGTGCCAGCAGCCGGGAGGGGGGGCCGGAGCAGTTCTTC